Sequencing of this TCR beta chain was carried out in a study of blood T cell repertoires in COVID-19. About the study: COVID-19 samples from acute and convalescent phases originated in the United States, Italy and Spain.

Germline loops: CDR1 SGHTA, CDR2 FQGNSA. The CDR3 runs 15 residues. The germline V and J ends were trimmed by 5 bases and 3 bases, with 15 bases remaining between them. Assay: immunoSEQ multiplex PCR; the TCRdb copy retains only in-frame clones and omits some. The sample consists of 180,000 or so clones, roughly 84% of them appearing once. The receptor was derived from a woman over 75 with acute or convalescent COVID-19. The sample consisted of peripheral blood. The genes are TRBV7-2 and TRBJ2-3; D perhaps matches TRBD1 (6 bases). CDR3 amino acids: CASSVTGIETDTQYF. In DNA form, the CDR3 reads TGTGCCAGCAGCGTCACAGGGATAGAAACAGATACGCAGTATTTT.